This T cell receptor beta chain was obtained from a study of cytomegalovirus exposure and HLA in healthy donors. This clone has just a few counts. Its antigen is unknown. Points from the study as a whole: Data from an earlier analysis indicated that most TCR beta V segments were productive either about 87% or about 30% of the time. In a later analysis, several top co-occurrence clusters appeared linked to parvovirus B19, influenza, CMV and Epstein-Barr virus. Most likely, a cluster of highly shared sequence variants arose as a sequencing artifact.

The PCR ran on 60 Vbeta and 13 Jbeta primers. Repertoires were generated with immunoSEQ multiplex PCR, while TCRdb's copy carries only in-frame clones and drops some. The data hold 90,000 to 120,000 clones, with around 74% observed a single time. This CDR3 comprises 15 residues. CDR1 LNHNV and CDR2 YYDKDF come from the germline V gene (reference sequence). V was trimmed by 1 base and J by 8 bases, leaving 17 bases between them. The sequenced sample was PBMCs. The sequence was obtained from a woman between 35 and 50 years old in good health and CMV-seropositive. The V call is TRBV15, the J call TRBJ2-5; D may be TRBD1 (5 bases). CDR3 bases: TGTGCCACCAGCAGAGGAGAAGCAGGGAAGAGAACCCAGTACTTC. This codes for CATSRGEAGKRTQYF.